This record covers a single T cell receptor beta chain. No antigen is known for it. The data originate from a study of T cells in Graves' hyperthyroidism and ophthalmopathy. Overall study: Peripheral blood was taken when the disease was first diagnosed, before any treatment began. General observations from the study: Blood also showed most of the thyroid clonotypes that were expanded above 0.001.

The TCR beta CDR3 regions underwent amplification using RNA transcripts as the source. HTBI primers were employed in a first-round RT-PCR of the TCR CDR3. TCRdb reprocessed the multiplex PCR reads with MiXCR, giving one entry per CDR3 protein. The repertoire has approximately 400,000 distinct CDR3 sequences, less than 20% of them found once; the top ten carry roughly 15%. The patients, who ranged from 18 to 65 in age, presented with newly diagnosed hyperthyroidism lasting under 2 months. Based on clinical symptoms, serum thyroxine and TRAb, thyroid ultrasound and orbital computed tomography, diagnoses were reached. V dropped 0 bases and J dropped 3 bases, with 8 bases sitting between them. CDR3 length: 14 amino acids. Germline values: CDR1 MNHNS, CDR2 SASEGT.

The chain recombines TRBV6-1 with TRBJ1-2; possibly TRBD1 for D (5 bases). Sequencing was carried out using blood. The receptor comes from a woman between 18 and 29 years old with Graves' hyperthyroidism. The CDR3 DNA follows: TGTGCCAGCAGTGAAGCGGGGGAGCACTATGGCTACACCTTC. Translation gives CASSEAGEHYGYTF.